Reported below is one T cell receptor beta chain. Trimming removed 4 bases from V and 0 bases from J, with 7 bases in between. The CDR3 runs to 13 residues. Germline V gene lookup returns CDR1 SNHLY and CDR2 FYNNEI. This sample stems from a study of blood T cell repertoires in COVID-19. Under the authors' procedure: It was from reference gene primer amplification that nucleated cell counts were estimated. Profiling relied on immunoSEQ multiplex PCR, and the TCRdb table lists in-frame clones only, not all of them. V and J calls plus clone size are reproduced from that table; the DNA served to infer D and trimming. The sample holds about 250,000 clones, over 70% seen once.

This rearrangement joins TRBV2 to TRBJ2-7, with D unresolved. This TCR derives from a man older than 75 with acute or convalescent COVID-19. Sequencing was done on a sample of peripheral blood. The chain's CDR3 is CASSVKSSYEQYF. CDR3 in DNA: TGTGCCAGCAGTGTCAAGAGCTCCTACGAGCAGTACTTC.